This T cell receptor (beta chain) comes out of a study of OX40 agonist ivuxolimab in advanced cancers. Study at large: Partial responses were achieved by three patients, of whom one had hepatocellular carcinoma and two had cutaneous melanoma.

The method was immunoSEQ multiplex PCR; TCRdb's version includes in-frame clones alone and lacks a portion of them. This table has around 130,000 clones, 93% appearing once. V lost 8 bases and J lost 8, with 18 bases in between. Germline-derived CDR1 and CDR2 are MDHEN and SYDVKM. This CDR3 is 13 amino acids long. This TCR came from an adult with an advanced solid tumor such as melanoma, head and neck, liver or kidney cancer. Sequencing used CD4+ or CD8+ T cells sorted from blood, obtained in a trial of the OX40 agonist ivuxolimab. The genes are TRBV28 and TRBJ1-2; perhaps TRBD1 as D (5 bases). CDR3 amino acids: CASRNRRFGGYTF. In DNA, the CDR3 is TGTGCCAGCCGGAACAGGAGGTTTGGGGGCTACACCTTC.